The T cell receptor (beta chain) described here comes from a study of shared T cell receptors in the human thymus. Trimming shortened V by 3 bases and J by 3 bases, and 6 bases separated the two germline ends. This CDR3 has 12 residues. Germline V gives CDR1 MDHEN, CDR2 SYDVKM. Profiled with immunoSEQ multiplex PCR; TCRdb holds only in-frame clones, not every one. The data show 640,000 or so clones, approximately 89% seen once. The sample also formed part of further work on human thymus T cells. This second study notes: Donation was from healthy Finnish infants who were having corrective surgery that addressed congenital heart defects.

The sequence was collected from a boy less than two years old with a congenital heart defect. Sequencing was done on a sample of thymocytes. The chain has TRBV28 and TRBJ2-7; no definite D call. CDR3 coding DNA: TGTGCCAGCAGTTTTATATTCTACGAGCAGTACTTC. Its translation: CASSFIFYEQYF. The complete variable domain, with remaining parts taken from reference TRBV28 and TRBJ2-7, reads DVKVTQSSRYLVKRTGEKVFLECVQDMDHENMFWYRQDPGLGLRLIYFSYDVKMKEKGDIPEGYSVSREKKERFSLILESASTNQTSMYLCASSFIFYEQYFGPGTRLTVT.